The TCR beta chain described here comes from a study of Ad26.COV2.S vaccination and SARS-CoV-2 variants. Study information: By the intramuscular route, Ad26.COV2.S was given once, or twice 56 days apart.

Per germline, CDR1 LGHDT and CDR2 YNNKEL (reference sequence). V lost 1 base and J 4 bases, leaving 10 bases between the germline ends. The CDR3 sequence is 14 residues long. The method was immunoSEQ multiplex PCR; TCRdb's version includes in-frame clones alone and lacks a portion of them. The top ten clones hold 1.5% to 2.5% of a sample with 300,000 to 400,000 clones, approximately 86% of them seen once. Study-wide results and limits: Spike-specific TCR breadth was greater in vaccine than placebo recipients. Breadth measured for non-spike TCRs was similar across vaccine and placebo recipients.

As for this clone: Antigen: not known.

Treatment indicated: 15 to 20 received Ad26.COV2.S at low or high dose, single or two shots; about 5 received placebo; per-sample allocation not given. All samples were drawn on day 63, counting from the first vaccine or placebo injection. The sequence was obtained from a person aged 18 to 59 who received the Ad26.COV2.S COVID-19 vaccine or a placebo. The specimen was peripheral blood, collected in a trial of Ad26.COV2.S vaccine versus placebo. The rearrangement links TRBV3-1 (or the pseudogene TRBV3-2) to TRBJ1-2; D is uncertain. The CDR3 is CASSQARDGYGYTF. In nucleotides, the CDR3 is TGTGCCAGCAGCCAAGCGCGGGATGGCTATGGCTACACCTTC.